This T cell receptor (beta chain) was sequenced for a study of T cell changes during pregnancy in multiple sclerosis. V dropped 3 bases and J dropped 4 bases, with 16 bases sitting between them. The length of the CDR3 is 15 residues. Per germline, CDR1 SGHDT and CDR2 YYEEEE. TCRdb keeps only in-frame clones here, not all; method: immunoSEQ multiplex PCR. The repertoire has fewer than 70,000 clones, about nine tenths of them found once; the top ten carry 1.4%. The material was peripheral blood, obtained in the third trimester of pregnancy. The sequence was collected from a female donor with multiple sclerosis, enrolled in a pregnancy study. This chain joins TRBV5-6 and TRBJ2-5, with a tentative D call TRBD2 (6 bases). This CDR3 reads CASSSGDWVGETQYF. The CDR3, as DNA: TGTGCCAGCAGCTCGGGGGACTGGGTGGGAGAGACCCAGTACTTC.